This TCR beta chain comes out of a study of T cell clones after liver transplantation. About the research overall: Without induction therapy, subjects received standard immunosuppression until 12-24 months post-transplant. Tolerant meant at least one year fully off immunosuppression without liver enzymes above twice normal. Findings of the study overall: Compared with third party-reactive sequences, donor-reactive ones declined more, independent of withdrawal success.

This clone has just a few counts. The antigen is undetermined. Sequencing was performed with immunoSEQ multiplex PCR; in TCRdb, only in-frame clones are kept and a portion is missing. The sample consists of 50,000 to 60,000 clones, approximately 70% of them appearing once. V gave up 5 bases and J gave up 6 bases, with 17 bases separating them. The CDR3 has 15 amino acids. Germline CDR1 reads SGHTA; CDR2 reads FQGNSA. This sequence originates from a human patient who received a liver transplant. The graft donor may account for some of the T cells. This sample comprised CD4+ T cells from blood, obtained at the 15-month timepoint. This rearrangement joins TRBV7-2 to TRBJ1-5, with D perhaps matching TRBD1 (6 bases). CDR3 DNA: TGTGCCAGCAGCCAACGGGTAGGGGGGCTTCAGCCCCAGCATTTT. This translates into CASSQRVGGLQPQHF.